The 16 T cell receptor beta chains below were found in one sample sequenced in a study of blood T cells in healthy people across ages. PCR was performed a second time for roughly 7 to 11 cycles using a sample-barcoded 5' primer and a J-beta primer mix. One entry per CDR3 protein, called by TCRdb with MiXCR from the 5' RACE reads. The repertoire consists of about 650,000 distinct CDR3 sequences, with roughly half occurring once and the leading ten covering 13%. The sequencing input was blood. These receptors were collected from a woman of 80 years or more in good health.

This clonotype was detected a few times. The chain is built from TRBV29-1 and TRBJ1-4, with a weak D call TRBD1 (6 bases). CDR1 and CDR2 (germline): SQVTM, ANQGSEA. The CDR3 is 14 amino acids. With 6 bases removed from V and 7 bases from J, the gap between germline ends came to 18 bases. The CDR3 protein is CSVKPGHNSEKLFF. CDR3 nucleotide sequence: TGCAGCGTAAAACCGGGACACAACAGTGAAAAACTGTTTTTT.

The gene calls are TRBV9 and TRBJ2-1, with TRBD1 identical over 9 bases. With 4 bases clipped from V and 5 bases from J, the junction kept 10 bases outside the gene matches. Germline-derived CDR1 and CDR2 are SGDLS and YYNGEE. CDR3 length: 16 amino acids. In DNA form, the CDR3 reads TGTGCCAGCAGCACTGACGACAGGGGGGACAACAATGAGCAGTTCTTC. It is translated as CASSTDDRGDNNEQFF.

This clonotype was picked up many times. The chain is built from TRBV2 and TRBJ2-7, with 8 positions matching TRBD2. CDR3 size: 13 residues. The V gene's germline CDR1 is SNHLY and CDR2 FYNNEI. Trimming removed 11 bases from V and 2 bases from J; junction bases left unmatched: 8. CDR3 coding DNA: TGTGCCCGCAACGGGGGGGCCACCTACGAGCAGTACTTC. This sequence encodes CARNGGATYEQYF.

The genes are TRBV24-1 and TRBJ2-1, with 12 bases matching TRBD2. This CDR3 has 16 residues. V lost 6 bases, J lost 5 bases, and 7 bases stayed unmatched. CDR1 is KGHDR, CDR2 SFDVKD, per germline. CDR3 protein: CATSRPSGGAHNEQFF. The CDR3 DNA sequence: TGTGCCACCAGTCGACCTAGCGGGGGGGCCCACAATGAGCAGTTCTTC.

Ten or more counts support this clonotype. The CDR3 protein is CASSQEGWTSGTHEQYF. Here the CDR3 DNA reads TGCGCCAGCAGCCAAGAAGGGTGGACTAGCGGGACACACGAGCAGTACTTC. The chain joins TRBV4-1 to TRBJ2-7; 12 nucleotides match TRBD2. The CDR3 has 17 amino acids. The J segment lost 5 bases and the V segment lost 0 bases, leaving 8 bases of the junction unmatched. The germline gives CDR1 MGHRA, CDR2 YSYEKL.

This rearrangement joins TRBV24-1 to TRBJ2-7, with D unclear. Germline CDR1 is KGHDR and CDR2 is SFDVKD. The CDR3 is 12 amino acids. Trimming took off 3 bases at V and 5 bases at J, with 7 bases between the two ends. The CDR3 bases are TGTGCCACCAGTGATCCCGGAGACGAGCAGTACTTC. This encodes CATSDPGDEQYF.

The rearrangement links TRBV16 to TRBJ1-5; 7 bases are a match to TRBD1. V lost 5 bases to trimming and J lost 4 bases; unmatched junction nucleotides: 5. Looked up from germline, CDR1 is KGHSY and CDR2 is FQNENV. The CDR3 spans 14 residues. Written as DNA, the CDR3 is TGTGCCAGCAGCTACGGGACAGAAAATCAGCCCCAGCATTTT. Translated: CASSYGTENQPQHF.

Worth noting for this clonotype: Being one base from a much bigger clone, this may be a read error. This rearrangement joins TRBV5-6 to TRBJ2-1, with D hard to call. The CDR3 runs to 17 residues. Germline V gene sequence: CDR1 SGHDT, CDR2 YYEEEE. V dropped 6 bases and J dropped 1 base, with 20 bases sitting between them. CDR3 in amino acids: CASILWSGEGSYNEQFF. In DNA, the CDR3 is TGTGCCAGCATCCTGTGGTCTGGGGAAGGGTCCTACAATGAGCAGTTCTTC.

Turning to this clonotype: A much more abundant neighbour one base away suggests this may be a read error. As DNA, the CDR3 is TGTGCCAGCACCCGCGGACTAGCGAACGAGCAGTACTTC. This codes for CASTRGLANEQYF. This rearrangement joins TRBV6-6 to TRBJ2-7; 9 positions agree with TRBD2. Germline assignment: CDR1 MNHNY and CDR2 SVGAGI (reference sequence). With V trimmed by 7 bases and J by 5 bases, 6 bases remained unmatched. The CDR3 contains 13 residues.

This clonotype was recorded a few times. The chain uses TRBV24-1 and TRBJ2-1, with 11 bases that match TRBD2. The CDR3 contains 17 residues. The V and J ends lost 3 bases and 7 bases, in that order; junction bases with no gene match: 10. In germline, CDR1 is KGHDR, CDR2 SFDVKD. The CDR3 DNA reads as TGTGCCACCAGTGATGGCCTACTAGCGGGGGCGCCGAATGAGCAGTTCTTC. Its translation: CATSDGLLAGAPNEQFF.

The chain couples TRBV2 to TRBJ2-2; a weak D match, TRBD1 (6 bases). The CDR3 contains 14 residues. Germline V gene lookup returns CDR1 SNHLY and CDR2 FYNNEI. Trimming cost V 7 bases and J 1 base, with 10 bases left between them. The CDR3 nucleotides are TGTGCCAGCAAGGAGACAGGGAACACCGGGGAGCTGTTTTTT. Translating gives CASKETGNTGELFF.

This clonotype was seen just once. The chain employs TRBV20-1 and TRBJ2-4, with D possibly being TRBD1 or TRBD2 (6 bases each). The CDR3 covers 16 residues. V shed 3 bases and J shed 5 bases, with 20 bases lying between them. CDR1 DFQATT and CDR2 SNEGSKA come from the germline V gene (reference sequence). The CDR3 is CSASSTGGTTQNIQYF. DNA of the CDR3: TGCAGTGCTAGCTCGACTGGCGGGACAACACAAAACATTCAGTACTTC.

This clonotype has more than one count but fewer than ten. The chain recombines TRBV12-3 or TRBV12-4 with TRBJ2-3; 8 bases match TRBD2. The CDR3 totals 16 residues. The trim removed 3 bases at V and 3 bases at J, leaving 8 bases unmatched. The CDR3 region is CASSFSLTSETDTQYF. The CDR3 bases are TGTGCCAGCAGTTTTTCGTTGACTAGCGAAACAGATACGCAGTATTTT.

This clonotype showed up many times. CDR3 coding DNA: TGTGCCACCAGCGGGACGTGGGGGGACCGAGATACGCAGTATTTT. It translates to CATSGTWGDRDTQYF. The chain is built from TRBV24-1 and TRBJ2-3, with D perhaps matching TRBD2 (6 bases). The CDR3 spans 15 residues. V lost 7 bases, J lost 5 bases, and 18 bases lay in between. CDR1 is KGHDR and CDR2 is SFDVKD in the germline V gene.

CDR3 in amino acids: CSAREGVRQPQHF. The CDR3 DNA reads TGCAGTGCTAGAGAAGGGGTAAGGCAGCCCCAGCATTTT. The J gene is TRBJ1-5, the V gene TRBV20-1, with a possible D match to TRBD1 (5 bases). Germline loops: CDR1 DFQATT, CDR2 SNEGSKA (reference sequence). V lost 0 bases, J lost 7 bases, and 10 bases lay in between. The CDR3 totals 13 residues.

CDR3 sequence: CASSQGFGLTYEQYF. The DNA of the CDR3 is TGCGCCAGCAGCCAAGGATTCGGCCTGACCTACGAGCAGTACTTC. The chain carries TRBV4-3 and TRBJ2-5; D not resolved. TRBJ2-7 matches the DNA end more closely, so the J call is doubtful. Germline V lookup: CDR1 LGHNA, CDR2 YSLEER. This CDR3 has 15 amino acids.